This T cell receptor beta chain was observed in a study of glioma-infiltrating T cells. This clonotype appeared many times. Its specificity is unknown. General study findings and limits: Gliomas, especially low-grade, showed above-expected tissue-blood divergence; non-neoplastic patients showed below.

This CDR3 has 13 residues. Germline V CDR1 and CDR2: SGHNT, YYREEE (reference sequence). The V and J ends lost 7 bases and 0 bases respectively, with 10 bases between them. Using RNA template, CDR3s of TCR alpha and beta were amplified with iRepertoire arm-PCR. Tissue mRNA or PBMC total RNA, about 95-450 ng, went into one-step reverse transcription and amplification. TCRdb called the multiplex PCR reads again in MiXCR, with one record for every CDR3 protein. The top ten clones hold under 40% of a sample with tens of thousands of distinct CDR3 sequences, 40% of them seen once. The chain carries TRBV5-4 and TRBJ2-5; no firm D call. This sequence was found in a human donor with low-grade glioma or glioblastoma, undergoing nonglioma brain surgery, or in good health (not recorded which). Sample: glioma tissue, nonneoplastic brain tissue, or PBMCs (not recorded which). The CDR3 DNA is TGTGCCAGCGCCGCAGAGTACCAAGAGACCCAGTACTTC. It encodes CASAAEYQETQYF.